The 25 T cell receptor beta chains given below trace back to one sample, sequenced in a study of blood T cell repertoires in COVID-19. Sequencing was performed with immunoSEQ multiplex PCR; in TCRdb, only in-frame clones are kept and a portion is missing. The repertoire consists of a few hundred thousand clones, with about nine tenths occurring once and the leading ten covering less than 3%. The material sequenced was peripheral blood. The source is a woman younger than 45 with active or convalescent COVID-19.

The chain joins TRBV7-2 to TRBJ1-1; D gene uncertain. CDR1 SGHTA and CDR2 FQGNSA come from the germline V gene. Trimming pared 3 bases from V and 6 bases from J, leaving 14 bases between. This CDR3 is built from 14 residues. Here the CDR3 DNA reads TGTGCCAGCAGCTTCGGGGTGGGAAGGGCTGAAGCTTTCTTT. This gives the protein CASSFGVGRAEAFF.

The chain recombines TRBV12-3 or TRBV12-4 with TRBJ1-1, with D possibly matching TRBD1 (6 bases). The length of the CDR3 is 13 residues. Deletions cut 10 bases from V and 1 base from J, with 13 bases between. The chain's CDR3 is CATFPRGNTEAFF. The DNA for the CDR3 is TGTGCCACCTTCCCCAGGGGGAACACTGAAGCTTTCTTT.

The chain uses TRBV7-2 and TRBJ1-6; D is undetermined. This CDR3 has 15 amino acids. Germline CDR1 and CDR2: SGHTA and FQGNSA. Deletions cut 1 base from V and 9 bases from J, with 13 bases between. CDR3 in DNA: TGTGCCAGCAGCTTAGGGGGAGGGAGGGTTTCACCCCTCCACTTT. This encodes CASSLGGGRVSPLHF.

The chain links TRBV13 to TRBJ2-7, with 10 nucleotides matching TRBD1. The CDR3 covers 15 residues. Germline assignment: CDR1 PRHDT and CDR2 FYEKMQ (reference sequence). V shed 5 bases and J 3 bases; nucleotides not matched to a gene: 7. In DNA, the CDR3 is TGTGCCAGCAGCCCCCGACAGGGGGCGGGCTACGAGCAGTACTTC. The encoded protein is CASSPRQGAGYEQYF.

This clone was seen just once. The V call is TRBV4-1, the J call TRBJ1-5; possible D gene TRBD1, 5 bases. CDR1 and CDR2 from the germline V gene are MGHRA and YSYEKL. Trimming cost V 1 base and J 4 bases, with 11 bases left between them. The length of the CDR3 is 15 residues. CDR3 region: CASSQGEGRNQPQHF. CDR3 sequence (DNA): TGCGCCAGCAGCCAAGGGGAGGGGCGTAATCAGCCCCAGCATTTT.

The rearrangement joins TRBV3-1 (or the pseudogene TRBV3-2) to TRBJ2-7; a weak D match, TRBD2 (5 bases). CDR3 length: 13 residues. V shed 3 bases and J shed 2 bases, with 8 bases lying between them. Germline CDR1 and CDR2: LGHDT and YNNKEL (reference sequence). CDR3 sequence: CASSQAGPYEQYF. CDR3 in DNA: TGTGCCAGCAGCCAGGCGGGTCCCTACGAGCAGTACTTC.

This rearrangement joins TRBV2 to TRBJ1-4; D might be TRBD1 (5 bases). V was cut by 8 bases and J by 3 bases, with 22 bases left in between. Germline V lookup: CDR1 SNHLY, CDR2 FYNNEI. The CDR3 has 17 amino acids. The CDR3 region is CASRPQGRPSANEKLFF. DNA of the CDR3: TGTGCCAGCCGTCCGCAGGGAAGGCCTTCGGCTAATGAAAAACTGTTTTTT.

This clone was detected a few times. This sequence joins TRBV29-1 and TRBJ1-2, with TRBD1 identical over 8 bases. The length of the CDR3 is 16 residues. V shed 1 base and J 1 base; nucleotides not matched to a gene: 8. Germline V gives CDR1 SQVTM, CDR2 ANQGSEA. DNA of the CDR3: TGCAGCGTTGAAGCCCGGGACAGGTCGATTAACTATGGCTACACCTTC. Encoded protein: CSVEARDRSINYGYTF.

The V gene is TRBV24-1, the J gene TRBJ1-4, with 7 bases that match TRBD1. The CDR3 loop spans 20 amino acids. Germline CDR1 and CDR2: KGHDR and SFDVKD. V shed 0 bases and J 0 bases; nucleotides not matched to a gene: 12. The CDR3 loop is CATSDLSLGQTSATNEKLFF. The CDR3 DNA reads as TGTGCCACCAGTGATTTGAGTCTGGGACAGACCTCTGCAACTAATGAAAAACTGTTTTTT.

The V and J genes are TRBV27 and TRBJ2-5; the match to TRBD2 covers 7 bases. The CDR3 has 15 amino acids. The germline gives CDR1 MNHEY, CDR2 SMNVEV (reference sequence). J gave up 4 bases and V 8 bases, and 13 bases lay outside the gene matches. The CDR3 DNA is TGTGCCAGCGGACTAGGGCGACAGCTTCGAGAGACCCAGTACTTC. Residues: CASGLGRQLRETQYF.

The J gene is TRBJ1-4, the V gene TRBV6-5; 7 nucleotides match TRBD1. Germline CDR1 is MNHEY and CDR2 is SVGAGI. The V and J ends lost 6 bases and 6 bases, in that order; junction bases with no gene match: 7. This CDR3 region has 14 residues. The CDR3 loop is CASRPTGDHEKLFF. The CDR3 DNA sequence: TGTGCCAGCAGGCCCACAGGGGATCATGAAAAACTGTTTTTT.

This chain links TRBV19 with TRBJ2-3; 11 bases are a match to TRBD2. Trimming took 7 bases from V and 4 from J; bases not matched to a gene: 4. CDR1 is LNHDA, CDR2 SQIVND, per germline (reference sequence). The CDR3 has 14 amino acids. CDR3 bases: TGTGCCAGTACCTCACTAGCGGGAGCAGATACGCAGTATTTT. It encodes CASTSLAGADTQYF.

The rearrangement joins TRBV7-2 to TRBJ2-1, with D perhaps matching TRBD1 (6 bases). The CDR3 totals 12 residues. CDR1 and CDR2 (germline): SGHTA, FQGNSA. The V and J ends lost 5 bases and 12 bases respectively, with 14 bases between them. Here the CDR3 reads CASSVTGKPQFF. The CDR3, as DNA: TGTGCCAGCAGCGTAACAGGGAAACCGCAGTTCTTC.

The CDR3 DNA follows: TGTGCCAGCAGCTTTAGCCCCCCACGGCGGGGGGGAGACAATGAGCAGTTCTTC. As protein: CASSFSPPRRGGDNEQFF. V gene TRBV7-2 combines with J gene TRBJ2-1; TRBD2 aligns across 9 bases. In germline, CDR1 is SGHTA, CDR2 FQGNSA. This CDR3 has 18 residues. The J segment lost 5 bases and the V segment lost 3 bases, leaving 14 bases of the junction unmatched.

The CDR3 sequence is CASSFLRGGGGREQFF. The CDR3 DNA reads as TGTGCCAGCAGCTTCCTCCGAGGAGGGGGCGGTAGGGAGCAGTTCTTC. The genes are TRBV7-9 and TRBJ2-1, with D possibly TRBD1 on 7 matching bases. CDR1 is SEHNR, CDR2 FQNEAQ, per germline (reference sequence). Trimming removed 3 bases at V and 10 bases at J, with 22 bases between. The CDR3 length is 16 residues.

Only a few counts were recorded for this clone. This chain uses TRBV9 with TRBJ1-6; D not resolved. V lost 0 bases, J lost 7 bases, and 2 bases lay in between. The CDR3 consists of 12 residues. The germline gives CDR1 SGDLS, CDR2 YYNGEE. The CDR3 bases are TGTGCCAGCAGCGTAGCAAATTCACCCCTCCACTTT. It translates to CASSVANSPLHF. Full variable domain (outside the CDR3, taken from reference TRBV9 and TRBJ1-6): DSGVTQTPKHLITATGQRVTLRCSPRSGDLSVYWYQQSLDQGLQFLIQYYNGEERAKGNILERFSAQQFPDLHSELNLSSLELGDSALYFCASSVANSPLHFGNGTRLTVT.

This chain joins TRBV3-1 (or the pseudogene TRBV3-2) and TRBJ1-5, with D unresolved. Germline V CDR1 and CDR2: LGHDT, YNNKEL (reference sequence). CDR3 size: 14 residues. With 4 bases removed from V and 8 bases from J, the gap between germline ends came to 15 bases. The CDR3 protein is CASSLRVGGKPQHF. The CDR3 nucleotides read TGTGCCAGCAGCCTTCGGGTCGGAGGGAAGCCCCAGCATTTT.

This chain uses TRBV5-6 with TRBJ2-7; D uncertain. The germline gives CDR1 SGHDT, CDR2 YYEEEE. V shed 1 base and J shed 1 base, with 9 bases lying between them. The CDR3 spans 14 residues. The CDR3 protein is CASSLNGRSYEQYF. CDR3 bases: TGTGCCAGCAGCTTGAACGGCAGGTCCTACGAGCAGTACTTC.

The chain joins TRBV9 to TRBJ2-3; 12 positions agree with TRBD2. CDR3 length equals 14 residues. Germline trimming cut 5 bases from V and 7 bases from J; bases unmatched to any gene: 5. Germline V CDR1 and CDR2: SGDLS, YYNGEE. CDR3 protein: CASSASGGANTQYF. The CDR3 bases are TGTGCCAGCAGTGCTAGCGGGGGGGCCAATACGCAGTATTTT.

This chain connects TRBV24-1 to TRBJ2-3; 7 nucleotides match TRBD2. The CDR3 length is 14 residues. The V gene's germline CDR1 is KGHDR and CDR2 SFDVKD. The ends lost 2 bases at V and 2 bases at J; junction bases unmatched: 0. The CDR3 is CATSDWDYTDTQYF. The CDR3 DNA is TGTGCCACCAGTGATTGGGACTACACAGATACGCAGTATTTT.

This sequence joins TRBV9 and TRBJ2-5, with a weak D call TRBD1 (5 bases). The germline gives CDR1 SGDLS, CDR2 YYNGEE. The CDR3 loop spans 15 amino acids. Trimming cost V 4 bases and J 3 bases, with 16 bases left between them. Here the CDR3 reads CASSLYRRGEETQYF. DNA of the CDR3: TGTGCCAGCAGCCTTTATCGTAGGGGTGAAGAGACCCAGTACTTC. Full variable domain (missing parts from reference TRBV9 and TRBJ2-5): DSGVTQTPKHLITATGQRVTLRCSPRSGDLSVYWYQQSLDQGLQFLIQYYNGEERAKGNILERFSAQQFPDLHSELNLSSLELGDSALYFCASSLYRRGEETQYFGPGTRLLVL.

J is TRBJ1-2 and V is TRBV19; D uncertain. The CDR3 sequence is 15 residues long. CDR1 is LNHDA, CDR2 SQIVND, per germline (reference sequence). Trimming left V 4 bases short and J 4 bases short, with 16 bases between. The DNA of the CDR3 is TGTGCCAGTAGTAGCCCGGCTAGTCCGATCTATGGCTACACCTTC. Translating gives CASSSPASPIYGYTF.

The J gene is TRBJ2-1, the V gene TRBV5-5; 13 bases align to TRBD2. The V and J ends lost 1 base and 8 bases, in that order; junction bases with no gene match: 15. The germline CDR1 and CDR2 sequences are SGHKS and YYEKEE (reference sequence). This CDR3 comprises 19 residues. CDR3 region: CASSLTQRTSGGQGYEQFF. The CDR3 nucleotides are TGTGCCAGCAGCTTGACCCAGAGGACTAGCGGGGGCCAAGGGTATGAGCAGTTCTTC.

The CDR3 bases are TGTGCCAGCACCGATCAGGTCCGGGGATATAATTCACCCCTCCACTTT. Protein product: CASTDQVRGYNSPLHF. V and J are TRBV13 and TRBJ1-6; D unclear. V lost 7 bases, J lost 4 bases, and 17 bases lay in between. Germline CDR1 is PRHDT and CDR2 is FYEKMQ (reference sequence). The CDR3 is 16 amino acids.

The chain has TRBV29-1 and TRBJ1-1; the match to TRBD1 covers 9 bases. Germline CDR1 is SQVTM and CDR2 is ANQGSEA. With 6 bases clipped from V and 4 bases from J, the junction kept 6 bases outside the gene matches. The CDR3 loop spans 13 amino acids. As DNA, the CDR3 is TGCAGCGTCGCGACAGGGGGGGCCACTGAAGCTTTCTTT. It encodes CSVATGGATEAFF.